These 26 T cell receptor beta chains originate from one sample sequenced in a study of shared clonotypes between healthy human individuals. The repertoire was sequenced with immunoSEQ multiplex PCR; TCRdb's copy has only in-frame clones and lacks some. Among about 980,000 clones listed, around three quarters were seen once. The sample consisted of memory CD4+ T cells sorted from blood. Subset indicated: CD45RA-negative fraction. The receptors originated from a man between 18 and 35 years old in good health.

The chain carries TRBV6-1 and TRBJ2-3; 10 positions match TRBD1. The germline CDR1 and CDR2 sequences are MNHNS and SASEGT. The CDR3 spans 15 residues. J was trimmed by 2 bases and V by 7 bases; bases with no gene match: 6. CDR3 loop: CASTPGQGPTDTQYF. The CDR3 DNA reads TGTGCCAGCACCCCGGGACAGGGGCCCACAGATACGCAGTATTTT.

The CDR3 is CASSFTGAYGYTF. The CDR3 DNA reads TGCGCCAGCAGCTTTACAGGGGCCTATGGCTACACCTTC. The chain uses TRBV5-1 and TRBJ1-2; 7 bases match TRBD1. V lost 2 bases and J lost 4; bases outside the gene matches: 2. Per germline, CDR1 SGHRS and CDR2 YFSETQ. The CDR3 loop spans 13 amino acids.

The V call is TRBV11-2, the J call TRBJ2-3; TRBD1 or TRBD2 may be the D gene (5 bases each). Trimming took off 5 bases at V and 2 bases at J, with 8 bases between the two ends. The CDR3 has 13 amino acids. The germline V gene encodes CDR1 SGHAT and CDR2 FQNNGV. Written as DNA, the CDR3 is TGTGCCAGCAGCGGGGGATACACAGATACGCAGTATTTT. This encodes CASSGGYTDTQYF.

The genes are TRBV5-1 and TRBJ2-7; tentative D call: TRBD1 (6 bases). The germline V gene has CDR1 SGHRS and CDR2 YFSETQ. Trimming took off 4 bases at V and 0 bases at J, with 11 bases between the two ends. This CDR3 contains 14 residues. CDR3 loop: CASSPDSISYEQYF. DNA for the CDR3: TGCGCCAGCAGCCCGGACAGCATCTCCTACGAGCAGTACTTC.

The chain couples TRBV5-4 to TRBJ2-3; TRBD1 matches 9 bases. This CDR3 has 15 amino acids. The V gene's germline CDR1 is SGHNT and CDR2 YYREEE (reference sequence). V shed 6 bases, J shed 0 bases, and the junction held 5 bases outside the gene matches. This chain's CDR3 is CASMTGTGSTDTQYF. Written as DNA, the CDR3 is TGTGCCAGCATGACCGGGACAGGGAGCACAGATACGCAGTATTTT.

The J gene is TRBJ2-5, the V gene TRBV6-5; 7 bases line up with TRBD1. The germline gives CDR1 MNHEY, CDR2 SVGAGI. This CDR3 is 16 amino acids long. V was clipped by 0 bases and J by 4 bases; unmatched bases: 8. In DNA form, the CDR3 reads TGTGCCAGCAGTTACTCTGGGACAGTCAAAGGAGAGACCCAGTACTTC. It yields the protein CASSYSGTVKGETQYF.

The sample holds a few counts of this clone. Here the CDR3 DNA reads TGTGCCAGCAGTTCCGGGCCCTCATACGGCTACACCTTC. It encodes CASSSGPSYGYTF. The rearrangement uses TRBV6-1 and TRBJ1-2; D is ambiguous. This CDR3 region has 13 residues. Trimming took 5 bases from V and 8 from J, leaving 15 bases between them. Germline assignment: CDR1 MNHNS and CDR2 SASEGT.

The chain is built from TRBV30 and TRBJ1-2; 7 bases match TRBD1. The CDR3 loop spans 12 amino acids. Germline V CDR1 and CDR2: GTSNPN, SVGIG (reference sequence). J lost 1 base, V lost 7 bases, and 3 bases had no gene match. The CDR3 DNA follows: TGTGCCTCCCGGGACAGTAACTATGGCTACACCTTC. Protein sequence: CASRDSNYGYTF.

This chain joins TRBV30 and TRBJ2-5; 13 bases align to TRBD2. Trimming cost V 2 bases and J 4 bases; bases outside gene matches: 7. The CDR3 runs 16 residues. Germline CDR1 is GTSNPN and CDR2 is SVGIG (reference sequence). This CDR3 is CAWSYQLAGGLETQYF. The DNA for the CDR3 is TGTGCCTGGAGTTACCAACTAGCGGGGGGGCTAGAGACCCAGTACTTC.

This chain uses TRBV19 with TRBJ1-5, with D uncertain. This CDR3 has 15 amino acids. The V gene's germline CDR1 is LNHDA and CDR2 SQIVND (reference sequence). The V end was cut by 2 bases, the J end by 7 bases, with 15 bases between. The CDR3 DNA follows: TGTGCCAGTAGTATACCACCGGCCAGCAGACAGCCCCAGCATTTT. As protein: CASSIPPASRQPQHF.

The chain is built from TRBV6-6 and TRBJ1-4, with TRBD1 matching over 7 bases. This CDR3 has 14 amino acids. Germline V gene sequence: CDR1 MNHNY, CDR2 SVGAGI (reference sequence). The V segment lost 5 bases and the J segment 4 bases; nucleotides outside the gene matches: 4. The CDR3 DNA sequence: TGTGCCAGCAGTACGGGACAGTTTAATGAAAAACTGTTTTTT. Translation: CASSTGQFNEKLFF.

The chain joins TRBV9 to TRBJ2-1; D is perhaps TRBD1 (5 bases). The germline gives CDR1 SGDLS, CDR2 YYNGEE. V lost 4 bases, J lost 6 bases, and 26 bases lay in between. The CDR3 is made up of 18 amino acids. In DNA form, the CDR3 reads TGTGCCAGCAGCCCTTACGCCCGCGAGTTAGTTGGGGCCAATGAGCAGTTCTTC. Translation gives CASSPYARELVGANEQFF.

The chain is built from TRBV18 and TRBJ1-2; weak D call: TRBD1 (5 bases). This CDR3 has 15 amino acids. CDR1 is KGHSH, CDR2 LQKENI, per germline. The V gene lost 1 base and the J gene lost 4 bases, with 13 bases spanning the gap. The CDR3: CASSPQDGTPYGYTF. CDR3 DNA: TGTGCCAGCTCACCACAGGACGGGACCCCCTATGGCTACACCTTC.

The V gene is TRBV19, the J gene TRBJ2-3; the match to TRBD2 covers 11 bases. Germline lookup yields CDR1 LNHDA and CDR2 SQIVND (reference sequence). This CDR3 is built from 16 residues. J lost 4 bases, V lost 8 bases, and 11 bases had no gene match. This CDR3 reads CASGPLAGGSADTQYF. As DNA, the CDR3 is TGTGCCAGTGGGCCCTTAGCGGGGGGGAGCGCAGATACGCAGTATTTT.

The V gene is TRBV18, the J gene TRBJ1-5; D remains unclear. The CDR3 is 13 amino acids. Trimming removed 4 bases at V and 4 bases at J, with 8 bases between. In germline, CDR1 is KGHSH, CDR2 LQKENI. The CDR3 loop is CASSLETNQPQHF. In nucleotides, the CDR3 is TGTGCCAGCTCACTAGAGACTAATCAGCCCCAGCATTTT.

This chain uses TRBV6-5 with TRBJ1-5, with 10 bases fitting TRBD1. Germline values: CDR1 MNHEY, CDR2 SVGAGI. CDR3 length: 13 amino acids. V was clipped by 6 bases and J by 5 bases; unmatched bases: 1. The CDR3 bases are TGTGCCAGCAGGGGACAGGGGTATCAGCCCCAGCATTTT. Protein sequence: CASRGQGYQPQHF.

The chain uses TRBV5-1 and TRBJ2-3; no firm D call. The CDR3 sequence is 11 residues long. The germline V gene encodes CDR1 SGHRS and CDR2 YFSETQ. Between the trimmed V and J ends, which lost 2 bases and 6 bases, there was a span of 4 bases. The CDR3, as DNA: TGCGCCAGCAGCTTTCGCGATACGCAGTATTTT. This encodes CASSFRDTQYF.

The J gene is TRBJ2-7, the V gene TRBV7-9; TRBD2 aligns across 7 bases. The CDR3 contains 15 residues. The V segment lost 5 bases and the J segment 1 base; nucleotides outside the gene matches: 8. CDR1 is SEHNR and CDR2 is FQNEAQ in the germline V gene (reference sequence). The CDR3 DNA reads TGTGCCAGCAGCCAGGTAGCGGGTATATCCTACGAGCAGTACTTC. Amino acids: CASSQVAGISYEQYF.

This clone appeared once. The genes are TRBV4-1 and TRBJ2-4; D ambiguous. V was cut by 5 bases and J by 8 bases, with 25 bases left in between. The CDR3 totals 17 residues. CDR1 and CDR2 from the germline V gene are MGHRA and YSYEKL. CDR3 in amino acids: CASSSAEADPRRDIQYF. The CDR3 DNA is TGCGCCAGCAGCTCTGCCGAGGCAGATCCTAGAAGGGACATTCAGTACTTC.

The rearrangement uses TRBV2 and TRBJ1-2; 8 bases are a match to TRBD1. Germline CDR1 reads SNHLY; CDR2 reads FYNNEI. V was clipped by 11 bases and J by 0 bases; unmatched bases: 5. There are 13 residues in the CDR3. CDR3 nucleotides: TGTGCCGGGAGGACAGGGTCTAACTATGGCTACACCTTC. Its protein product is CAGRTGSNYGYTF.

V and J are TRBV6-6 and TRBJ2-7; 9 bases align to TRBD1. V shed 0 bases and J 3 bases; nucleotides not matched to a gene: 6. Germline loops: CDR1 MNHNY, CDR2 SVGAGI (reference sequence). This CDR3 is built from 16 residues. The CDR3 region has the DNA TGTGCCAGCAGTTACTCGCCCTCGGGACAGGGCTACGAGCAGTACTTC. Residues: CASSYSPSGQGYEQYF.

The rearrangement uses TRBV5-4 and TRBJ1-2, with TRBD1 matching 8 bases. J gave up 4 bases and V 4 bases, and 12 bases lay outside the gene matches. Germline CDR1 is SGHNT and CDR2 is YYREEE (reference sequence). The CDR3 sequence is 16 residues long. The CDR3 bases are TGTGCCAGCAGCGAAGAGACAGGGGTAGGGATCTATGGCTACACCTTC. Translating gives CASSEETGVGIYGYTF.

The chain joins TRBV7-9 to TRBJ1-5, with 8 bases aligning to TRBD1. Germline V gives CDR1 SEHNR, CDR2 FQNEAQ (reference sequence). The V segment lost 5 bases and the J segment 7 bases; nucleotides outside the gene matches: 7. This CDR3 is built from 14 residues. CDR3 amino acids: CASSPGQGQQPQHF. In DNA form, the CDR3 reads TGTGCCAGCAGCCCTGGACAGGGCCAGCAGCCCCAGCATTTT. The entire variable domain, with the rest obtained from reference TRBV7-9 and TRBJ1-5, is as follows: DTGVSQNPRHKITKRGQNVTFRCDPISEHNRLYWYRQTLGQGPEFLTYFQNEAQLEKSRLLSDRFSAERPKGSFSTLEIQRTEQGDSAMYLCASSPGQGQQPQHFGDGTRLSIL.

CDR3 loop: CASSPWENGRGYTF. DNA of the CDR3: TGCGCCAGCAGCCCCTGGGAGAACGGACGTGGCTACACCTTC. The chain carries TRBV5-1 and TRBJ1-2; D call uncertain. Germline loops: CDR1 SGHRS, CDR2 YFSETQ. With 4 bases removed from V and 7 bases from J, the gap between germline ends came to 17 bases. This CDR3 is built from 14 residues.

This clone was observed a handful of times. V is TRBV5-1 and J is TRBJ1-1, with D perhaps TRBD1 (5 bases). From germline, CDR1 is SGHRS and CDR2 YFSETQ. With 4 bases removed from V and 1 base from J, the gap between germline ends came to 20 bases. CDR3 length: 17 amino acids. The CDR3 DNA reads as TGCGCCAGCAGCCGGTTTGATTCCAAAACAGGGAACACTGAAGCTTTCTTT. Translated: CASSRFDSKTGNTEAFF.

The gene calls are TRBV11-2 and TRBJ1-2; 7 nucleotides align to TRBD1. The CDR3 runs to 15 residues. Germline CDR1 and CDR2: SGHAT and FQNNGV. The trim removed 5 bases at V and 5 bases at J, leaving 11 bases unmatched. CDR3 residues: CASSLFSTGNYGYTF. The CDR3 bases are TGTGCCAGCAGCCTTTTTTCGACAGGGAATTATGGCTACACCTTC. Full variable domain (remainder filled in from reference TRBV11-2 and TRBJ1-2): EAGVAQSPRYKIIEKRQSVAFWCNPISGHATLYWYQQILGQGPKLLIQFQNNGVVDDSQLPKDRFSAERLKGVDSTLKIQPAKLEDSAVYLCASSLFSTGNYGYTFGSGTRLTVV.